The rows below give T cell receptor beta chains drawn from one sample of a study of synovial regulatory T cells in juvenile arthritis. Sequencing used immunoSEQ multiplex PCR; TCRdb keeps in-frame clones, though not all of them. The listing records 8,500 to 10,000 clones. Sequences were obtained from Treg cells from blood. The receptors stem from a donor aged 2-30 years with juvenile idiopathic arthritis. CDR3s include the opening cysteine and the closing phenylalanine or tryptophan. The size field is filled for only some rows; it gives once, few, many or a size class.

>TRBV6-5|TRBJ1-2|NA
CASSFRDTNGYTF
>TRBV2|TRBJ1-2|NA
CASTIIYGYTF
>TRBV4-1|TRBJ1-2|NA
CASSQHPGQGEVYTF
>TRBV18|TRBJ1-1|NA
CASSLRQLNTEAFF
>TRBV25-1|TRBJ2-2|NA
CASSESGTVNTGELFF
>TRBV7-9|TRBJ2-2|NA
CASSFYGGDTGELFF
>TRBV5-4|TRBJ1-3|NA
CASSLGPGTSGNTIYF
>TRBV2|TRBJ1-1|NA
CASSTGAASPEAFF
>TRBV30|TRBJ1-5|NA
CACTSDRFNQPQHF
>TRBV29-1|TRBJ1-2|NA
CSVRITGYEAGYTF
>TRBV5-1|TRBJ1-6|medium-sized
CASSTRQESPLHF
>TRBV6-5|TRBJ1-2|medium-sized
CASSSRANYGYTF
>TRBV7-8|TRBJ2-7|NA
CASSLGGGSRYEQYF
>TRBV5-1|TRBJ2-5|NA
CASSMGQYQETQYF
>TRBV29-1|TRBJ2-4|NA
CSVEDYRGRTGIQYF
>TRBV6-1|TRBJ2-7|NA
CASSEDGSGSNQQYF
>TRBV5-4|TRBJ1-6|medium-sized
CASSLRGGGGNSPLHF
>TRBV11-2|TRBJ1-2|NA
CASSLGTGNGYTF
>TRBV2|TRBJ1-1|NA
CASSGQGTEAFF
>TRBV5-4|TRBJ2-5|NA
CASSHTRLAGGASETQYF
>TRBV9|TRBJ1-3|NA
CASSIYDSNTGNTIYF
>TRBV27|TRBJ2-3|NA
CASGQSTDTQYF
>TRBV6-5|TRBJ1-1|NA
CASSAGQPNTEAFF
>TRBV27|TRBJ2-5|NA
CASCPRGQETQYF
>TRBV23-1|TRBJ1-4|NA
CASSQSRRGERSEKLFF
>TRBV2|TRBJ1-6|NA
CASGGSYGNSPLHF
>TRBV29-1|TRBJ1-4|NA
CSVVRRAEGEKLFF
>TRBV18|TRBJ2-7|NA
CASSQGLADPYF
>TRBV6-5|TRBJ2-7|NA
CASSSFRGEQYF
>TRBV5-1|TRBJ1-3|NA
CASSLILYRGNTIYF
>TRBV19|TRBJ2-1|NA
CASRRARSDEQFF